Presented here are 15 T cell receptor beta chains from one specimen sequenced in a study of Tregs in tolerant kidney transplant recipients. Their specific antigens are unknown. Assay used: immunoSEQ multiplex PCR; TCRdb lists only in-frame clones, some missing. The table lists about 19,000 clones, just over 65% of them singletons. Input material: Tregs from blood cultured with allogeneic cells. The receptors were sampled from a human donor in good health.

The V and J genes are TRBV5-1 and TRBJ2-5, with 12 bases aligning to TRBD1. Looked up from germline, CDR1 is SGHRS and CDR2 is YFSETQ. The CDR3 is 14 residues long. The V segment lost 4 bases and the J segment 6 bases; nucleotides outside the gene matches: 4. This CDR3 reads CASSRDRGRKTQYF. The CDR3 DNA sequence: TGCGCCAGCAGCCGGGACAGGGGGCGTAAGACCCAGTACTTC. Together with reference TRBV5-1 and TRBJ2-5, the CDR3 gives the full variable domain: KAGVTQTPRYLIKTRGQQVTLSCSPISGHRSVSWYQQTPGQGLQFLFEYFSETQRNKGNFPGRFSGRQFSNSRSEMNVSTLELGDSALYLCASSRDRGRKTQYFGPGTRLLVL.

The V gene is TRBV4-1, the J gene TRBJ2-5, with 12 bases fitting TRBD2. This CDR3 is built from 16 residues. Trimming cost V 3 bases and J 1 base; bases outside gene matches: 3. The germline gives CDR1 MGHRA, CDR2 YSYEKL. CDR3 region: CASSHEGLAGQETQYF. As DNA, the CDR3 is TGCGCCAGCAGCCACGAGGGACTAGCGGGCCAAGAGACCCAGTACTTC.

The CDR3 DNA follows: TGCGCCAGCAGTGAGTCGTTACCCACAGGTGCGGAGCAGTACTTC. This encodes CASSESLPTGAEQYF. This sequence joins TRBV10-2 and TRBJ2-7; TRBD1 might be the D (5 bases). CDR1 is WSHSY and CDR2 is SAAADI in the germline V gene. This CDR3 has 15 residues. V dropped 0 bases and J dropped 7 bases, with 16 bases sitting between them.

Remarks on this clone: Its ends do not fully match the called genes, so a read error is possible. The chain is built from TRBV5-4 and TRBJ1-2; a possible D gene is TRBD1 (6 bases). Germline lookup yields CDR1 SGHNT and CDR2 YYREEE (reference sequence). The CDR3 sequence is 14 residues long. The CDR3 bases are TGTGCCAGCAGCTGGGACACCTTCAACTCTGGCTACACCTTC. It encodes CASSWDTFNSGYTF. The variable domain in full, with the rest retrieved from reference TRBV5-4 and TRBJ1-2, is ETGVTQSPTHLIKTRGQQVTLRCSSQSGHNTVSWYQQALGQGPQFIFQYYREEENGRGNFPPRFSGLQFPNYSSELNVNALELDDSALYLCASSWDTFNSGYTFGSGTRLTVV.

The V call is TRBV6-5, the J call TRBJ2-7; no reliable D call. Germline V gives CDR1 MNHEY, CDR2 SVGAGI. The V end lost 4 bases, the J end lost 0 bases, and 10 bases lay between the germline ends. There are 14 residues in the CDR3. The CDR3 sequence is CASSSPGFSYEQYF. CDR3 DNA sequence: TGTGCCAGCAGTTCGCCGGGTTTCTCCTACGAGCAGTACTTC.

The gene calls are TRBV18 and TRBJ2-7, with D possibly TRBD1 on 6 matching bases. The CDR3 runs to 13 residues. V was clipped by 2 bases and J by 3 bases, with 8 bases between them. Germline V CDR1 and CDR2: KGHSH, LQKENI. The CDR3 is CASSPGQNYEQYF. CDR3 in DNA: TGTGCCAGCTCACCAGGACAGAACTACGAGCAGTACTTC.

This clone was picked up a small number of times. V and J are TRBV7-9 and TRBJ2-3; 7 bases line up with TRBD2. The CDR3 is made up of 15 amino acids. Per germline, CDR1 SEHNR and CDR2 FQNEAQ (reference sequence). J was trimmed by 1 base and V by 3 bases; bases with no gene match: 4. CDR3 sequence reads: CASSFPGGGTDTQYF. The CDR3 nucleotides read TGTGCCAGCAGCTTTCCGGGAGGAGGCACAGATACGCAGTATTTT.

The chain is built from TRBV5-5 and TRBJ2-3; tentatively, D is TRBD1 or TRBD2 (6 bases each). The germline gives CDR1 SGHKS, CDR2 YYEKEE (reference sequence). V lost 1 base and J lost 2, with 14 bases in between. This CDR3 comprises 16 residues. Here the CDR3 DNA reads TGTGCCAGCAGCTTGCCAGGGGACTTCCTCACAGATACGCAGTATTTT. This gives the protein CASSLPGDFLTDTQYF.

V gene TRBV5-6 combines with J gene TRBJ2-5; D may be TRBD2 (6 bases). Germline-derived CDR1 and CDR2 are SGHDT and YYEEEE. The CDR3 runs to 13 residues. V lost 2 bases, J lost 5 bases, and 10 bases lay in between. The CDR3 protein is CASSFGGLETQYF. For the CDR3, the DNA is TGTGCCAGCAGCTTCGGGGGATTGGAGACCCAGTACTTC.

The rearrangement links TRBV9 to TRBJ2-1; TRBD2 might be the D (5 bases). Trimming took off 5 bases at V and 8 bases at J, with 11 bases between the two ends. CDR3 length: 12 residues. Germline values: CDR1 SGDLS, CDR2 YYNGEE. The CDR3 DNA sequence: TGTGCCAGCAGGCCTAGCTTGGATGAGCAGTTCTTC. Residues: CASRPSLDEQFF.

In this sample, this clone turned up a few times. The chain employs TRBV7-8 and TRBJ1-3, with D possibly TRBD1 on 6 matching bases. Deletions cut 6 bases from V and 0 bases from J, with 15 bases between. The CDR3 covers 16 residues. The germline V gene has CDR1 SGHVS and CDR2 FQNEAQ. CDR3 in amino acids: CASRTRGGSSGNTIYF. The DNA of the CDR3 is TGTGCCAGCAGGACAAGGGGGGGGTCCTCTGGAAACACCATATATTTT.

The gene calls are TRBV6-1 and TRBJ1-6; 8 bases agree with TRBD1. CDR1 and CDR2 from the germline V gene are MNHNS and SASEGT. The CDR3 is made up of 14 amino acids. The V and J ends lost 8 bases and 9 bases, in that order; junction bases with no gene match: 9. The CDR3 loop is CASGRGQGVSPLHF. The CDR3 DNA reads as TGTGCCAGCGGGCGCGGACAGGGCGTTTCACCCCTCCACTTT.

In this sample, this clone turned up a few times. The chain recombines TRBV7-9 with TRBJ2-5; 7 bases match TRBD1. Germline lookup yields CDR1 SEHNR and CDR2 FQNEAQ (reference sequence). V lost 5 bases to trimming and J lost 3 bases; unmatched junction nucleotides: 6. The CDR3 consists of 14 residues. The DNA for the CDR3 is TGTGCCAGCAGCCCCGGGGACAGCAAAGAGACCCAGTACTTC. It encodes CASSPGDSKETQYF.

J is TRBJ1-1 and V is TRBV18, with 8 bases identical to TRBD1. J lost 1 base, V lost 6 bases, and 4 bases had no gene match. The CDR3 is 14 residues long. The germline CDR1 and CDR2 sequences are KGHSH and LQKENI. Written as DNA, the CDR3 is TGTGCCAGCTCCCGGGACAGGCAGAACACTGAAGCTTTCTTT. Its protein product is CASSRDRQNTEAFF.

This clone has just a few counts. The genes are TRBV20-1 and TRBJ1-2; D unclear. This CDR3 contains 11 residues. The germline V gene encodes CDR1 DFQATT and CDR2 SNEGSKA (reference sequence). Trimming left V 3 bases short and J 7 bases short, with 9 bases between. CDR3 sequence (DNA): TGCAGTGCTAGGTCGGGCGGTGGCTACACCTTC. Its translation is CSARSGGGYTF.